This entry concerns a single T cell receptor beta chain. This CDR3 spans 15 amino acids. V was shortened by 0 bases and J by 0 bases, with 9 bases between the two germline ends. Germline V gene lookup returns CDR1 GTSNPN and CDR2 SVGIG (reference sequence). In TCRdb, the 5' RACE reads were re-called with MiXCR into one record per CDR3 protein. The repertoire consists of some 300,000 distinct CDR3 sequences, with under 25% occurring once and the leading ten covering 3.5%. The data were obtained in a study of CD8 T cells in ankylosing spondylitis. Sequenced material: blood, either unsorted or a sorted T cell fraction (not recorded which). The chain uses TRBV30 and TRBJ1-3; no reliable D call. This receptor was identified in a female donor with ankylosing spondylitis or in good health (not recorded which). CDR3 DNA sequence: TGTGCCTGGAGTGTTCTGGTCCCCTCTGGAAACACCATATATTTT. It yields the protein CAWSVLVPSGNTIYF.